The following is a T cell receptor beta chain sequence with its context. The source of the sample is a study of cytotoxic CD8 clonotypes in ibrutinib-treated CLL. Across the study: Enrolment comprised about 10 relapsed/refractory and 15 treatment-naive patients; approximately 18 were IGHV unmutated.

Here immunoSEQ multiplex PCR was the method, and the copy in TCRdb shows in-frame clones only, minus some. The sample has 330,000 or so clones, 60% to 80% seen once. CDR1 is KGHSH and CDR2 is LQKENI in the germline V gene. The CDR3 extends over 13 amino acids. The ends were cut back, 2 bases at V and 4 bases at J, with 8 bases in the middle. This chain links TRBV18 with TRBJ1-1; tentatively, D is TRBD1 (5 bases). The sequencing here drew on PBMCs, taken after 36 months of ibrutinib treatment. The clonotype comes from a human donor with chronic lymphocytic leukemia. As DNA, the CDR3 is TGTGCCAGCTCACCAGGCAGGGCCACTGAAGCTTTCTTT. Its protein product is CASSPGRATEAFF.